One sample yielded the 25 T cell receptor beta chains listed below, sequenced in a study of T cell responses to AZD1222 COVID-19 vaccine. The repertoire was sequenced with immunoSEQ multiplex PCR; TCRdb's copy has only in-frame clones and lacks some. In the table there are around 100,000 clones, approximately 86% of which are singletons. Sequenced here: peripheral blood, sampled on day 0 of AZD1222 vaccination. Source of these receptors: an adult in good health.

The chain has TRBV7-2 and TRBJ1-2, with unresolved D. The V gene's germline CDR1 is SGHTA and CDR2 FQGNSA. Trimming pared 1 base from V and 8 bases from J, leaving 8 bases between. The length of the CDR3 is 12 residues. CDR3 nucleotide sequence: TGTGCCAGCAGCTTAGGTGGACCGGGCTACACCTTC. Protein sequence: CASSLGGPGYTF.

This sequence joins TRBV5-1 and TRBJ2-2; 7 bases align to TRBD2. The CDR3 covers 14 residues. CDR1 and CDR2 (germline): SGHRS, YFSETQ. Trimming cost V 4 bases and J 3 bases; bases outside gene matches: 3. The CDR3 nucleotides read TGCGCCAGCAGCCCAGCGGGGCACACCGGGGAGCTGTTTTTT. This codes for CASSPAGHTGELFF.

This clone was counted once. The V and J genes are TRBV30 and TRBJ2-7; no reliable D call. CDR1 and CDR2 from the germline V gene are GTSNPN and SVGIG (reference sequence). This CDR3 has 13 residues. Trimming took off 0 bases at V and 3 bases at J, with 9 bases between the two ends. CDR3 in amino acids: CAWSVGASYEQYF. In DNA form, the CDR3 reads TGTGCCTGGAGTGTTGGAGCTAGCTACGAGCAGTACTTC.

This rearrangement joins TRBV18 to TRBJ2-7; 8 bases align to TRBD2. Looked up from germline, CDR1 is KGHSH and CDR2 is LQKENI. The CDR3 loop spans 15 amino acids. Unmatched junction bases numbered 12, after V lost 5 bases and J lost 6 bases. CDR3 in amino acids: CASSAASGSRREQYF. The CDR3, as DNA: TGTGCCAGCTCAGCCGCAAGCGGGAGCCGACGCGAGCAGTACTTC.

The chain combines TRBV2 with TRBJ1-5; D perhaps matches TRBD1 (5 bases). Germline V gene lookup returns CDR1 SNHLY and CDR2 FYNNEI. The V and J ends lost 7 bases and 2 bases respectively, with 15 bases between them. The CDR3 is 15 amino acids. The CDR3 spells CASTRGRDGNQPQHF. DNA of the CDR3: TGTGCCAGCACCCGGGGCAGGGATGGCAATCAGCCCCAGCATTTT. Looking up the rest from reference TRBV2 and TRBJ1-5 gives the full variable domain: EPEVTQTPSHQVTQMGQEVILRCVPISNHLYFYWYRQILGQKVEFLVSFYNNEISEKSEIFDDQFSVERPDGSNFTLKIRSTKLEDSAMYFCASTRGRDGNQPQHFGDGTRLSIL.

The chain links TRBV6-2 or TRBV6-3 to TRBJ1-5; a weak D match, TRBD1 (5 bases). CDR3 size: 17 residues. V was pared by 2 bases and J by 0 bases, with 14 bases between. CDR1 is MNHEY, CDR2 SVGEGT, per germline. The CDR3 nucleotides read TGTGCCAGCAGTTACCTTCGGACAAGGGTTAGCAATCAGCCCCAGCATTTT. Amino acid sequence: CASSYLRTRVSNQPQHF.

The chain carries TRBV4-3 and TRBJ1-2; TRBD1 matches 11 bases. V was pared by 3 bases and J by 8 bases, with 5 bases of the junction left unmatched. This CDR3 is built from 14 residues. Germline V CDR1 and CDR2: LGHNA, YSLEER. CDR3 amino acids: CASSQGTGGFGYTF. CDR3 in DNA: TGCGCCAGCAGCCAGGGGACAGGGGGTTTCGGCTACACCTTC.

DNA for the CDR3: TGTGCCAGCAGCGTCTCTAGCGGGGCCTACGAGCAGTACTTC. Amino acids: CASSVSSGAYEQYF. The chain carries TRBV9 and TRBJ2-7; 9 positions agree with TRBD2. Germline trimming cut 2 bases from V and 2 bases from J; bases unmatched to any gene: 2. Germline assignment: CDR1 SGDLS and CDR2 YYNGEE. The CDR3 loop spans 14 amino acids.

The CDR3 nucleotides are TGTGCCAGCTCATCGGGACAGGGGGCTGGCAATCAGCCCCAGCATTTT. Encoded protein: CASSSGQGAGNQPQHF. The chain couples TRBV18 to TRBJ1-5, with TRBD1 matching over 12 bases. The trim removed 5 bases at V and 2 bases at J, leaving 4 bases unmatched. The CDR3 sequence is 16 residues long. Germline V gives CDR1 KGHSH, CDR2 LQKENI.

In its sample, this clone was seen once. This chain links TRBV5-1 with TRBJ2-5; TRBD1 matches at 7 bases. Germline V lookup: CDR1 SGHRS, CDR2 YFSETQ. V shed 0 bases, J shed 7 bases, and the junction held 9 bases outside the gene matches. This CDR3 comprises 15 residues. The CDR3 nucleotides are TGCGCCAGCAGCTTGGAGGGGGCCCCGTCCCGGACCCAGTACTTC. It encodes CASSLEGAPSRTQYF.

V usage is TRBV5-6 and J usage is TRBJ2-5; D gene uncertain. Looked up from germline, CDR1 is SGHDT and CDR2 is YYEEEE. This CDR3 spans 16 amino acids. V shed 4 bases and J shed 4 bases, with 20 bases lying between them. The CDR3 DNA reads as TGTGCCAGCAGCAAACCGGGTAGCATAGTTGTAGAGACCCAGTACTTC. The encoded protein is CASSKPGSIVVETQYF.

Here the CDR3 DNA reads TGTGCCAGCAGTTACCTTGACAGACTTAGCAATCAGCCCCAGCATTTT. Protein sequence: CASSYLDRLSNQPQHF. The chain joins TRBV28 to TRBJ1-5; TRBD1 might be the D (5 bases). CDR3 length: 16 residues. Germline CDR1 and CDR2: MDHEN and SYDVKM. The V and J ends lost 4 bases and 0 bases respectively, with 13 bases between them.

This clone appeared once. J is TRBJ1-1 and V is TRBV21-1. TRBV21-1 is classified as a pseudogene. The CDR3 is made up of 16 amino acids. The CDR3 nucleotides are TGTGCCAGCAGCGAGGACGGACGGGAGCTGAACACTGAAGCTTTCTTT. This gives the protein CASSEDGRELNTEAFF.

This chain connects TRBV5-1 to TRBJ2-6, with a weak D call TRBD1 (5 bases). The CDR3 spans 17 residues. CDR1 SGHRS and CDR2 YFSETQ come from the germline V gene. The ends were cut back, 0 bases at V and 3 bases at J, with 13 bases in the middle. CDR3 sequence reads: CASSLAGQGSGANVLTF. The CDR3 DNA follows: TGCGCCAGCAGCTTGGCCGGGCAGGGAAGTGGGGCCAACGTCCTGACTTTC.

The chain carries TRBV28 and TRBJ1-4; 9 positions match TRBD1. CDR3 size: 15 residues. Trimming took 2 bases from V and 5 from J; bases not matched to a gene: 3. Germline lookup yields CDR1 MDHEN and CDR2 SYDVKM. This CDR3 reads CASSLMTGGNEKLFF. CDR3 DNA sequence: TGTGCCAGCAGTTTAATGACAGGGGGGAATGAAAAACTGTTTTTT.

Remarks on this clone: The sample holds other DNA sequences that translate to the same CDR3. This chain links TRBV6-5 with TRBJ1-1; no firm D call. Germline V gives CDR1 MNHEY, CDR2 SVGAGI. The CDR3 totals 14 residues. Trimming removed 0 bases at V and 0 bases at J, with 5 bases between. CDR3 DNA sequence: TGTGCCAGCAGTTACTCGCGATTGAACACTGAAGCTTTCTTT. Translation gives CASSYSRLNTEAFF.

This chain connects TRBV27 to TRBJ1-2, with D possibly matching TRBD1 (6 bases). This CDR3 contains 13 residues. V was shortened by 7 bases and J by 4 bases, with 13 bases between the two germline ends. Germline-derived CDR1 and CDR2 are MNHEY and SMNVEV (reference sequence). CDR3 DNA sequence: TGTGCCAGCAAAAGGGGGGGAGTCTATGGCTACACCTTC. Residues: CASKRGGVYGYTF.

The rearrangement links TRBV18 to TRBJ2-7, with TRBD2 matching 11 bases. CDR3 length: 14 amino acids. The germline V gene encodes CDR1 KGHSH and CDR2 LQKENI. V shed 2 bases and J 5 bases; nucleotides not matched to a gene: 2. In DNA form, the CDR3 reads TGTGCCAGCTCACCAACTAGCGGGAGTAACGAGCAGTACTTC. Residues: CASSPTSGSNEQYF.

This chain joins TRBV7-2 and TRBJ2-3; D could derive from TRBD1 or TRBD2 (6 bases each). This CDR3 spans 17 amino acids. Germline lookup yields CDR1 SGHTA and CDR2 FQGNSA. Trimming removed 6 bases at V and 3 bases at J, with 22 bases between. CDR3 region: CASRIGGVGAGTDTQYF. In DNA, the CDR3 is TGTGCCAGCAGAATTGGAGGGGTGGGGGCAGGGACAGATACGCAGTATTTT.

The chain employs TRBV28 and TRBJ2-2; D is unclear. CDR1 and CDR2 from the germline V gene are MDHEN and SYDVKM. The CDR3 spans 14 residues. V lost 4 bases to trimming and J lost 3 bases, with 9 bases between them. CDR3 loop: CASSSHSDTGELFF. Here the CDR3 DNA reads TGTGCCAGCAGTTCCCACTCCGACACCGGGGAGCTGTTTTTT.

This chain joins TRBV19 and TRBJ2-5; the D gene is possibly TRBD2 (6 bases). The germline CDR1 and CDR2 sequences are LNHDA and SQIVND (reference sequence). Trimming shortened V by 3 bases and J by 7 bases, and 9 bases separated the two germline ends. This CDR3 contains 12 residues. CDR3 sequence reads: CASSIQGGTQYF. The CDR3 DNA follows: TGTGCCAGTAGTATTCAGGGAGGGACCCAGTACTTC.

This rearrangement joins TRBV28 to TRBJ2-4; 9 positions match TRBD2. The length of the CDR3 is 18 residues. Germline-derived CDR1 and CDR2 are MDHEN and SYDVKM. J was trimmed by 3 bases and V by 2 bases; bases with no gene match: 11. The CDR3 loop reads CASSLHPQRGAYKNIQYF. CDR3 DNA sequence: TGTGCCAGCAGTTTACATCCCCAGCGGGGGGCGTACAAAAACATTCAGTACTTC.

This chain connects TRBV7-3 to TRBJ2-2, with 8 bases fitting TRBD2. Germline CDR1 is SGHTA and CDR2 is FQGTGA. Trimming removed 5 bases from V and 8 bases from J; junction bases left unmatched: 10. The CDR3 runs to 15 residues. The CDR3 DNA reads TGTGCCAGCAGCCTCCGCGGGGGGCAATCGGGGGAGCTGTTTTTT. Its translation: CASSLRGGQSGELFF.

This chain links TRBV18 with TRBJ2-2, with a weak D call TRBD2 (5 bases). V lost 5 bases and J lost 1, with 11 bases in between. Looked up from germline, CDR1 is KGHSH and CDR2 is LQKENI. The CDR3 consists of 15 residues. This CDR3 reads CASSRASLNTGELFF. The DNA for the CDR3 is TGTGCCAGCTCAAGGGCTAGCCTGAACACCGGGGAGCTGTTTTTT.

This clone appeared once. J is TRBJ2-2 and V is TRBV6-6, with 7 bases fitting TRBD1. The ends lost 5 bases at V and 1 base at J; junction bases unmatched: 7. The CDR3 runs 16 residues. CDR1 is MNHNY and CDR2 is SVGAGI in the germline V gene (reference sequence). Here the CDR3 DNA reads TGTGCCAGCAGTGGACCCAGGGGGTGGAACACCGGGGAGCTGTTTTTT. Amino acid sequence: CASSGPRGWNTGELFF.